This TCR beta chain was sequenced for a study of T cells in Graves' hyperthyroidism and ophthalmopathy. With 6 bases removed from V and 8 bases from J, the gap between germline ends came to 16 bases. The CDR3 covers 12 residues. Germline assignment: CDR1 DFQATT and CDR2 SNEGSKA (reference sequence). Any patient presenting with uncontrolled infection, other autoimmune disease, pregnancy or lactation was left out. The TCR beta CDR3 regions underwent amplification using RNA transcripts as the source. The HTBI primer set was used in a first-round RT-PCR of the TCR CDR3. One entry per CDR3 protein results from TCRdb running MiXCR on the multiplex PCR reads. The table lists some 500,000 distinct CDR3 sequences, less than 25% of them singletons.

Source material: blood. This chain links TRBV20-1 with TRBJ1-2; D call uncertain. This TCR came from a young woman with Graves' ophthalmopathy. CDR3 nucleotides: TGCAGTGCCTTCGGGGTATTCGACGGCTACACCTTC. Encoded protein: CSAFGVFDGYTF.